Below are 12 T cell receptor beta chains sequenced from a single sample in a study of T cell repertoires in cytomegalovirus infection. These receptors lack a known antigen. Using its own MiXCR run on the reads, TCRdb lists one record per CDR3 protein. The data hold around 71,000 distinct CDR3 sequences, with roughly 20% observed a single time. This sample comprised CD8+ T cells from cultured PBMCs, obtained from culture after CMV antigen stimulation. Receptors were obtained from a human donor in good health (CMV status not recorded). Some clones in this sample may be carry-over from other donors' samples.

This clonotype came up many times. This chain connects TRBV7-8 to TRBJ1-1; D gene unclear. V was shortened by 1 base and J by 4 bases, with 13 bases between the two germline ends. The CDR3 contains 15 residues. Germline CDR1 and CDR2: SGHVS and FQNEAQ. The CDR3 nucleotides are TGTGCCAGCAGCTTAGAACGGGCACCCCCCACTGAAGCTTTCTTT. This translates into CASSLERAPPTEAFF.

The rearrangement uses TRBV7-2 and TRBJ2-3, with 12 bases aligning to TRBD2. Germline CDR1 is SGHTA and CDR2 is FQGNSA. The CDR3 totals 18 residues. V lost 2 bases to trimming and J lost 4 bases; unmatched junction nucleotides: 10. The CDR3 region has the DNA TGTGCCAGCAGCTTACTAGCGGGGGGGCTTACGCACGCAGATACGCAGTATTTT. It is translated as CASSLLAGGLTHADTQYF.

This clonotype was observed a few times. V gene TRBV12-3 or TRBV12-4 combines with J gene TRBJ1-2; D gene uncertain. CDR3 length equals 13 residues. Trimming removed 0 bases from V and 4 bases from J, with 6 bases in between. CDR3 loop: CASSLALSYGYTF. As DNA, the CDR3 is TGTGCCAGCAGTTTAGCCCTCTCCTATGGCTACACCTTC.

The CDR3: CSARDRASYEQYF. CDR3 coding DNA: TGCAGTGCACGGGACAGGGCATCCTACGAGCAGTACTTC. This chain joins TRBV20-1 and TRBJ2-7; TRBD1 aligns across 9 bases. CDR1 and CDR2 (germline): DFQATT, SNEGSKA (reference sequence). This CDR3 comprises 13 residues. V shed 6 bases, J shed 1 base, and the junction held 4 bases outside the gene matches.

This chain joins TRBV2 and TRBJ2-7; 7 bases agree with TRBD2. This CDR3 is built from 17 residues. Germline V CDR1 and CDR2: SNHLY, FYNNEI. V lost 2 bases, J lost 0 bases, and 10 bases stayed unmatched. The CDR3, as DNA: TGTGCCAGCAGTGAATCTCGGGGGGAGAGTATCTCCTACGAGCAGTACTTC. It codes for CASSESRGESISYEQYF.

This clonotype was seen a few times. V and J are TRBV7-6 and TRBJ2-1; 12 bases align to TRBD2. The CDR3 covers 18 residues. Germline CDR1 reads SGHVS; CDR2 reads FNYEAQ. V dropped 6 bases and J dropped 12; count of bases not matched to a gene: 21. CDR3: CASSRRPPSGGGPGRQFF. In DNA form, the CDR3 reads TGTGCCAGCAGTCGTCGCCCACCTAGCGGGGGGGGGCCCGGTCGGCAGTTCTTC.

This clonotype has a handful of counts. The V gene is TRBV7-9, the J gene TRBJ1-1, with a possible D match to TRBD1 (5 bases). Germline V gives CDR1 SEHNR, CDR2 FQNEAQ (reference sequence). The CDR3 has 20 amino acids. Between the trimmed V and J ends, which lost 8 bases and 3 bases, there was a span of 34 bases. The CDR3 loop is CASPHADTRTDRGGDTEAFF. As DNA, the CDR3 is TGTGCCAGCCCTCACGCTGACACACGGACGGACCGTGGGGGTGACACTGAAGCTTTCTTT.

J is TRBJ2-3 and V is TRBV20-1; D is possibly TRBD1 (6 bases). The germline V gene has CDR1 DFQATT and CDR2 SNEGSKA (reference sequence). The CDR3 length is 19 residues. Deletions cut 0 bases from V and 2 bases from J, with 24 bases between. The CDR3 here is CSARDLSRIGRGPTDTQYF. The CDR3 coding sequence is TGCAGTGCTAGAGATCTCTCAAGGATTGGCAGGGGCCCCACAGATACGCAGTATTTT.

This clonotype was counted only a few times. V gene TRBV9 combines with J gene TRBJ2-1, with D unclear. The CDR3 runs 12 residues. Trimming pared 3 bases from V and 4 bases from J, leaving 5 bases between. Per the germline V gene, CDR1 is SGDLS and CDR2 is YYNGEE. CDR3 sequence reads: CASSDRYNEQFF. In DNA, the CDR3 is TGTGCCAGCAGCGACCGATACAATGAGCAGTTCTTC.

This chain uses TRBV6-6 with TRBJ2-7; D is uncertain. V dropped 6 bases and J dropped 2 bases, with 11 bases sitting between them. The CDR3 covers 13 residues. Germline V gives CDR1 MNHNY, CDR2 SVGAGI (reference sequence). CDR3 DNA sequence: TGTGCCAGCAGCTTCGCGACGGCCTACGAGCAGTACTTC. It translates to CASSFATAYEQYF.

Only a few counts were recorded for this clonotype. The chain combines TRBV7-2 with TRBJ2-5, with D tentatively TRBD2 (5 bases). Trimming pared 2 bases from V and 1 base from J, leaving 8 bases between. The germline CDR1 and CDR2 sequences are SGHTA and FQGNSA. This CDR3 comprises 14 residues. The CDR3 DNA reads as TGTGCCAGCAGCTTAAACGGGGTCCAAGAGACCCAGTACTTC. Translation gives CASSLNGVQETQYF.

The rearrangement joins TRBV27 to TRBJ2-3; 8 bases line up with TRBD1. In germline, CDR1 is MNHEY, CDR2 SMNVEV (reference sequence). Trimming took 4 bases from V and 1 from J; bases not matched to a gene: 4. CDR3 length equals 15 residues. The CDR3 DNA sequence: TGTGCCAGCAGTTGGTCGGGACAGGGCACAGATACGCAGTATTTT. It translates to CASSWSGQGTDTQYF.